The rows below give T cell receptor beta chains drawn from one sample of a study of blood T cells in healthy people across ages. Using its own MiXCR run on the 5' RACE reads, TCRdb lists one record per CDR3 protein. The repertoire holds approximately 880,000 distinct CDR3 sequences, with 40% to 60% as singletons. Sequencing was carried out using blood. These receptors came from a man aged 25 to 45 in good health. CDR3s leave out the opening cysteine and the closing phenylalanine or tryptophan. Each record gives: CDR3 length, V gene, J gene, CDR3 protein.

>11|TRBV6-1|TRBJ2-3
ASSEVATDTQY
>11|TRBV6-5|TRBJ2-5
ASTSGGGETQY
>12|TRBV20-1|TRBJ2-3
SATKLAGTDTQY
>12|TRBV20-1|TRBJ2-7
SARDLELSYEQY
>11|TRBV6-5|TRBJ1-1
ASIGQRNTEAF
>11|TRBV18|TRBJ1-2
ASSPEIDYGYT
>15|TRBV12-5|TRBJ2-7
ASGLVLGTGSYYGQY
>11|TRBV20-1|TRBJ2-5
SATLVRRETQY
>10|TRBV25-1|TRBJ1-1
ASSEGPLGAF
>16|TRBV6-2/TRBV6-3|TRBJ2-3
ASSYPGASGTSTDTQY
>12|TRBV6-2/TRBV6-3|TRBJ2-7
ASGAGEESYERY
>8|TRBV19|TRBJ2-4
ASSVGLEY
>12|TRBV6-1|TRBJ2-3
ASWGDREGYTQY
>9|TRBV6-2/TRBV6-3|TRBJ2-7
ATTSYNEQY
>13|TRBV7-2|TRBJ2-7
ASSLLAGGTYEQY
>13|TRBV7-7|TRBJ2-1
ASARDRGLYNEQF
>12|TRBV6-4|TRBJ2-3
ASSERGDTDTQY
>11|TRBV12-3/TRBV12-4|TRBJ1-3
ASLQGSGNTIY
>15|TRBV3-1|TRBJ2-3
ASSQGAGRGPGDTQY
>14|TRBV28|TRBJ1-4
ASSGQGLATNEKLF
>12|TRBV6-5|TRBJ1-2
ASSPYRDRAGYT
>14|TRBV20-1|TRBJ1-5
SARSRRGEGNQPQH
>10|TRBV29-1|TRBJ1-4
SVSTPDEKLF
>17|TRBV19|TRBJ2-1
ASSSPGQAAGGLSNEQF
>13|TRBV3-1|TRBJ2-7
ASSQGRTGAYEQY
>15|TRBV7-2|TRBJ1-2
ASSLDHGTDLNYGYT
>12|TRBV6-7|TRBJ2-5
ASSYSGTGETQY
>14|TRBV5-5|TRBJ2-2
ASSQYRGSNTGELF
>13|TRBV6-2/TRBV6-3|TRBJ2-2
ASSFLQGNTGELF
>11|TRBV7-2|TRBJ2-3
ASSSPMVDTQY
>9|TRBV20-1|TRBJ2-7
SARGSDEQY
>9|TRBV29-1|TRBJ2-3
SVELGDTQY
>18|TRBV5-1|TRBJ2-7
ASSFAAGTSGGSSSYEQY
>14|TRBV4-1|TRBJ2-2
ASSREDARNTGELF
>14|TRBV20-1|TRBJ2-3
SASPGLAGNTDTQY
>12|TRBV25-1|TRBJ2-3
ASSEGDLRNTQY